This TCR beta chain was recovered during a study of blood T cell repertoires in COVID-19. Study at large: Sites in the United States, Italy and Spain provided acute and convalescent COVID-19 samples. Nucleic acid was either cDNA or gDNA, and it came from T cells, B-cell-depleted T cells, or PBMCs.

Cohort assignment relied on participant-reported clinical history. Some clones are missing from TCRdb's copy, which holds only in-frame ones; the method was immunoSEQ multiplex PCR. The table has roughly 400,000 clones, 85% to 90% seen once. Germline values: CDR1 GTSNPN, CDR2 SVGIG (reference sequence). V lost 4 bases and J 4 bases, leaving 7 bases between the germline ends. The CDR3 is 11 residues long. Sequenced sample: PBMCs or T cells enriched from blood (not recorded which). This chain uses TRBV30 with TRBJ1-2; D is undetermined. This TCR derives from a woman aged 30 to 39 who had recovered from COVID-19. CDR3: CAWTRVYGYTF. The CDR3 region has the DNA TGTGCCTGGACCCGGGTCTATGGCTACACCTTC.